Below are 19 T cell receptor beta chains sequenced from a single sample in a study of blood T cell repertoires in COVID-19. Profiled with immunoSEQ multiplex PCR; TCRdb holds only in-frame clones, not every one. This sample yields fewer than 350,000 clones, of which about 85% are seen a single time; 1.5% to 2% belongs to the top ten. Sequenced sample: PBMCs or T cells enriched from blood (not recorded which). These receptors came from a woman younger than 45 who had been exposed to COVID-19.

This clone has a handful of counts. CDR3: CAWSVPLGGRHLLNQPQHF. Written as DNA, the CDR3 is TGTGCCTGGAGTGTACCCTTAGGGGGCCGCCATTTACTAAATCAGCCCCAGCATTTT. The chain uses TRBV30 and TRBJ1-5, with 7 bases aligning to TRBD1. V was pared by 0 bases and J by 4 bases, with 18 bases of the junction left unmatched. The CDR3 length is 19 residues. Germline V gene sequence: CDR1 GTSNPN, CDR2 SVGIG (reference sequence).

This chain uses TRBV19 with TRBJ1-3, with 10 bases fitting TRBD1. Germline V lookup: CDR1 LNHDA, CDR2 SQIVND (reference sequence). The CDR3 runs to 20 residues. After removal of 5 bases from V and 0 bases from J, the junction contained 16 bases not matched to a gene. The CDR3: CASSLDPGQGIQGSGNTIYF. As DNA, the CDR3 is TGTGCCAGTAGTCTGGACCCGGGACAGGGGATCCAAGGCTCTGGAAACACCATATATTTT.

The chain joins TRBV6-6 to TRBJ2-7, with TRBD2 matching over 7 bases. This CDR3 is built from 14 residues. The trim removed 5 bases at V and 4 bases at J, leaving 8 bases unmatched. The germline CDR1 and CDR2 sequences are MNHNY and SVGAGI (reference sequence). CDR3 protein: CASSHGTNGYEQYF. The CDR3 nucleotides read TGTGCCAGCAGTCACGGGACTAACGGATACGAGCAGTACTTC.

The chain combines TRBV7-9 with TRBJ1-1; 7 bases agree with TRBD1. V dropped 2 bases and J dropped 2; count of bases not matched to a gene: 8. The CDR3 sequence is 16 residues long. Germline V gene lookup returns CDR1 SEHNR and CDR2 FQNEAQ (reference sequence). The CDR3 loop reads CASSLPRQGGNTEAFF. The CDR3 DNA sequence: TGTGCCAGCAGCTTACCTCGACAGGGCGGAAACACTGAAGCTTTCTTT.

The V call is TRBV12-3 or TRBV12-4, the J call TRBJ1-1, with unresolved D. The V end was cut by 10 bases, the J end by 1 base, with 13 bases between. The CDR3 is 13 residues long. For the CDR3, the DNA is TGTGCCACGAGGGCCAACAGGAACACTGAAGCTTTCTTT. Its translation is CATRANRNTEAFF.

This chain links TRBV6-2 or TRBV6-3 with TRBJ2-2, with 7 bases matching TRBD2. The CDR3 spans 16 residues. V dropped 0 bases and J dropped 1; count of bases not matched to a gene: 2. The germline gives CDR1 MNHEY, CDR2 SVGEGT. The CDR3 spells CASSYSASGNTGELFF. Written as DNA, the CDR3 is TGTGCCAGCAGTTACTCGGCTAGCGGGAACACCGGGGAGCTGTTTTTT.

V is TRBV27 and J is TRBJ1-5, with D tentatively TRBD1 (5 bases). Germline V gene lookup returns CDR1 MNHEY and CDR2 SMNVEV (reference sequence). The V and J ends lost 2 bases and 5 bases respectively, with 16 bases between them. The CDR3 is 16 amino acids. As DNA, the CDR3 is TGTGCCAGCAGTTTAAGGGGTGGGGGAGGATATCAGCCCCAGCATTTT. Protein product: CASSLRGGGGYQPQHF.

The V call is TRBV4-2, the J call TRBJ2-3; the D gene is possibly TRBD1 (6 bases). The CDR3 runs to 16 residues. Germline lookup yields CDR1 LGHNA and CDR2 YNFKEQ. With 3 bases removed from V and 4 bases from J, the gap between germline ends came to 17 bases. This CDR3 is CASSHRQARGPDTQYF. In nucleotides, the CDR3 is TGTGCCAGCAGCCACCGACAGGCGCGTGGGCCAGATACGCAGTATTTT.

V is TRBV3-1 (or the pseudogene TRBV3-2) and J is TRBJ2-7, with D perhaps matching TRBD2 (5 bases). This CDR3 has 15 amino acids. In germline, CDR1 is LGHDT, CDR2 YNNKEL (reference sequence). The V and J ends lost 1 base and 5 bases respectively, with 15 bases between them. CDR3 DNA sequence: TGTGCCAGCAGCCAAGCTGTCGGGGTTAAACACGAGCAGTACTTC. It specifies CASSQAVGVKHEQYF.

The rearrangement joins TRBV5-1 to TRBJ2-1; 7 bases agree with TRBD2. The CDR3 covers 16 residues. CDR1 is SGHRS and CDR2 is YFSETQ in the germline V gene. V was pared by 2 bases and J by 4 bases, with 9 bases of the junction left unmatched. The CDR3 reads CASSFGGGRTYNEQFF. The CDR3 DNA sequence: TGCGCCAGCAGCTTTGGGGGAGGGCGCACTTACAATGAGCAGTTCTTC.

The genes are TRBV11-1 and TRBJ1-1; a possible D gene is TRBD1 (6 bases). The germline V gene encodes CDR1 SGHAT and CDR2 FQDESV (reference sequence). V lost 0 bases to trimming and J lost 10 bases, with 12 bases between them. CDR3 length equals 13 residues. CDR3 nucleotide sequence: TGTGCCAGCAGCTTAGCAGGGGGGGTCGGAGCTTTCTTT. It translates to CASSLAGGVGAFF. Filled out from reference TRBV11-1 and TRBJ1-1, the complete variable domain reads EAEVAQSPRYKITEKSQAVAFWCDPISGHATLYWYRQILGQGPELLVQFQDESVVDDSQLPKDRFSAERLKGVDSTLKIQPAELGDSAMYLCASSLAGGVGAFFGQGTRLTVV.

CDR3 protein: CASSRETGLNYGYTF. The CDR3 DNA reads TGTGCCAGCAGCCGCGAGACAGGACTTAACTATGGCTACACCTTC. J is TRBJ1-2 and V is TRBV7-2, with D possibly TRBD1 on 6 matching bases. The length of the CDR3 is 15 residues. With 5 bases removed from V and 1 base from J, the gap between germline ends came to 14 bases. Germline V gene lookup returns CDR1 SGHTA and CDR2 FQGNSA.

The chain couples TRBV19 to TRBJ2-3, with TRBD1 matching over 8 bases. Per germline, CDR1 LNHDA and CDR2 SQIVND (reference sequence). Trimming removed 3 bases from V and 3 bases from J; junction bases left unmatched: 5. The CDR3 has 15 amino acids. The CDR3 region has the DNA TGTGCCAGTAGTATGTCAGGGGGCAGGACAGATACGCAGTATTTT. It translates to CASSMSGGRTDTQYF.

The rearrangement joins TRBV11-2 to TRBJ2-1; D is possibly TRBD2 (6 bases). Per the germline V gene, CDR1 is SGHAT and CDR2 is FQNNGV. This CDR3 comprises 15 residues. V lost 5 bases to trimming and J lost 1 base, with 12 bases between them. CDR3 residues: CASSATGASYNEQFF. CDR3 coding DNA: TGTGCCAGCAGCGCTACGGGAGCATCCTACAATGAGCAGTTCTTC.

V is TRBV27 and J is TRBJ2-1, with 8 bases fitting TRBD1. J was trimmed by 3 bases and V by 5 bases; bases with no gene match: 6. The CDR3 has 15 amino acids. CDR1 and CDR2 (germline): MNHEY, SMNVEV (reference sequence). CDR3 residues: CASSPQGAYYNEQFF. As DNA, the CDR3 is TGTGCCAGCAGTCCGCAGGGGGCCTACTACAATGAGCAGTTCTTC.

The rearrangement joins TRBV5-1 to TRBJ2-3, with D possibly being TRBD1 (5 bases). The V gene lost 4 bases and the J gene lost 5 bases, with 29 bases spanning the gap. There are 19 residues in the CDR3. Germline CDR1 reads SGHRS; CDR2 reads YFSETQ. The CDR3 protein is CASSVGQGAPHITQDTQYF. The CDR3 DNA reads as TGCGCCAGCAGCGTTGGCCAAGGGGCCCCACATATTACACAAGATACGCAGTATTTT.

The chain combines TRBV2 with TRBJ1-4, with 7 nucleotides matching TRBD1. V trimming: 7 bases; J trimming: 7 bases; junction bases outside the gene matches: 6. Germline CDR1 and CDR2: SNHLY and FYNNEI. The CDR3 consists of 13 residues. This CDR3 is CASIRGRSEKLFF. The CDR3 coding sequence is TGTGCCAGCATCAGGGGGAGGAGTGAAAAACTGTTTTTT.

Only one count was recorded for this clone. The chain combines TRBV6-5 with TRBJ2-7, with TRBD1 as a possible D gene (5 bases). V lost 7 bases and J lost 0, with 13 bases in between. CDR1 MNHEY and CDR2 SVGAGI come from the germline V gene. CDR3 length: 14 amino acids. The CDR3 region is CASTRTPSSYEQYF. CDR3 coding DNA: TGTGCCAGCACCAGGACACCCAGCTCCTACGAGCAGTACTTC.

The chain has TRBV6-5 and TRBJ2-5; tentatively, D is TRBD2 (6 bases). CDR1 MNHEY and CDR2 SVGAGI come from the germline V gene. There are 14 residues in the CDR3. V was shortened by 6 bases and J by 3 bases, with 14 bases between the two germline ends. The CDR3 loop is CASSLSGRKETQYF. The CDR3 DNA reads as TGTGCCAGCAGCCTCTCCGGGAGAAAAGAGACCCAGTACTTC.